Listed here are 20 T cell receptor beta chains from one sample, sequenced in a study of blood T cell repertoires in COVID-19. Sequencing was performed with immunoSEQ multiplex PCR; in TCRdb, only in-frame clones are kept and a portion is missing. The sample yields just under 85,000 clones, more than 80% seen once. Material for sequencing was peripheral blood. These receptors came from a woman older than 75 with acute or convalescent COVID-19.

V is TRBV4-1 and J is TRBJ2-1, with D tentatively TRBD2 (6 bases). Germline CDR1 MGHRA, CDR2 YSYEKL. The CDR3 sequence is 14 residues long. V was clipped by 0 bases and J by 4 bases, with 7 bases between them. The chain's CDR3 is CASSQDGGYNEQFF. The CDR3 DNA sequence: TGCGCCAGCAGCCAAGATGGAGGGTACAATGAGCAGTTCTTC.

The rearrangement uses TRBV13 and TRBJ2-1; 15 bases map to TRBD2. Germline assignment: CDR1 PRHDT and CDR2 FYEKMQ (reference sequence). CDR3 length equals 17 residues. Trimming removed 5 bases from V and 7 bases from J; junction bases left unmatched: 9. The CDR3 is CASSPQGLAGGRNEQFF. CDR3 bases: TGTGCCAGCAGCCCCCAGGGACTAGCGGGAGGAAGGAATGAGCAGTTCTTC.

The V and J genes are TRBV19 and TRBJ1-5, with 10 bases that match TRBD1. CDR1 is LNHDA, CDR2 SQIVND, per germline (reference sequence). The CDR3 is 13 amino acids. V trimming: 8 bases; J trimming: 6 bases; junction bases outside the gene matches: 4. The CDR3 spells CASGQGVRQPQHF. In DNA, the CDR3 is TGTGCCAGTGGACAGGGGGTTCGTCAGCCCCAGCATTTT. Supplemented by reference TRBV19 and TRBJ1-5, the full variable domain reads DGGITQSPKYLFRKEGQNVTLSCEQNLNHDAMYWYRQDPGQGLRLIYYSQIVNDFQKGDIAEGYSVSREKKESFPLTVTSAQKNPTAFYLCASGQGVRQPQHFGDGTRLSIL.

The chain combines TRBV9 with TRBJ2-5, with TRBD1 identical over 7 bases. The trim removed 0 bases at V and 4 bases at J, leaving 3 bases unmatched. CDR1 is SGDLS and CDR2 is YYNGEE in the germline V gene. This CDR3 region has 14 residues. CDR3 coding DNA: TGTGCCAGCAGCGTAGCAGGGGGAATAGAGACCCAGTACTTC. Protein sequence: CASSVAGGIETQYF.

The chain carries TRBV19 and TRBJ2-3; D perhaps matches TRBD1 (6 bases). CDR3 size: 14 residues. Between the trimmed V and J ends, which lost 5 bases and 2 bases, there was a span of 11 bases. Germline V gives CDR1 LNHDA, CDR2 SQIVND (reference sequence). The CDR3 loop is CASSPRTATDTQYF. CDR3 sequence (DNA): TGTGCCAGTAGTCCGCGGACAGCCACAGATACGCAGTATTTT.

The rearrangement joins TRBV10-2 to TRBJ2-7; 7 nucleotides align to TRBD2. With V trimmed by 4 bases and J by 0 bases, 9 bases remained unmatched. Germline CDR1 and CDR2: WSHSY and SAAADI. This CDR3 has 16 residues. The CDR3 DNA is TGCGCCAGCAGTGGGTCAGCGGGAAGGACCTCCTACGAGCAGTACTTC. This sequence encodes CASSGSAGRTSYEQYF.

This rearrangement joins TRBV9 to TRBJ1-4; tentatively, D is TRBD1 (5 bases). The germline V gene has CDR1 SGDLS and CDR2 YYNGEE. V lost 4 bases and J 6 bases, leaving 10 bases between the germline ends. CDR3 length equals 13 residues. The CDR3, as DNA: TGTGCCAGCAGCCCTCGGGGGGATGAAAAACTGTTTTTT. Its translation: CASSPRGDEKLFF.

The chain is built from TRBV19 and TRBJ1-1, with 8 bases aligning to TRBD1. The V segment lost 4 bases and the J segment 8 bases; nucleotides outside the gene matches: 6. CDR3 length equals 13 residues. Germline V gene data show CDR1 as LNHDA and CDR2 as SQIVND (reference sequence). The CDR3 loop reads CASSTRGRGEAFF. The CDR3, as DNA: TGTGCCAGTAGTACCAGGGGGCGCGGAGAAGCTTTCTTT.

The chain uses TRBV6-5 and TRBJ2-5, with TRBD2 matching 9 bases. This CDR3 has 15 amino acids. Per germline, CDR1 MNHEY and CDR2 SVGAGI. The V segment lost 6 bases and the J segment 4 bases; nucleotides outside the gene matches: 9. The CDR3 is CASSRVAGAGETQYF. DNA of the CDR3: TGTGCCAGCAGCCGAGTAGCGGGAGCGGGAGAGACCCAGTACTTC.

This clone has just a few counts. The V call is TRBV24-1, the J call TRBJ2-3, with TRBD2 identical over 7 bases. The CDR3 extends over 16 amino acids. Germline V gene lookup returns CDR1 KGHDR and CDR2 SFDVKD. V trimming: 5 bases; J trimming: 2 bases; junction bases outside the gene matches: 9. The CDR3 bases are TGTGCCACCAGTGTTACGGGAGGACGAGTCACAGATACGCAGTATTTT. As protein: CATSVTGGRVTDTQYF.

Written as DNA, the CDR3 is TGTGCCAGCAGTCCTCAGGGGACTCAGCCCCAGCATTTT. It is translated as CASSPQGTQPQHF. The chain employs TRBV27 and TRBJ1-5; tentatively, D is TRBD1 (6 bases). Germline-derived CDR1 and CDR2 are MNHEY and SMNVEV (reference sequence). V was cut by 5 bases and J by 6 bases, with 11 bases left in between. The CDR3 is made up of 13 amino acids.

The chain combines TRBV28 with TRBJ1-2; 7 bases align to TRBD1. The CDR3 extends over 12 amino acids. The germline V gene encodes CDR1 MDHEN and CDR2 SYDVKM. Trimming removed 6 bases from V and 4 bases from J; junction bases left unmatched: 2. CDR3 sequence: CASRTGSYGYTF. CDR3 nucleotide sequence: TGTGCCAGCAGGACAGGGAGCTATGGCTACACCTTC.

The rearrangement links TRBV7-2 to TRBJ2-1; 8 bases are shared with TRBD1. The length of the CDR3 is 15 residues. V dropped 5 bases and J dropped 2; count of bases not matched to a gene: 5. Germline-derived CDR1 and CDR2 are SGHTA and FQGNSA. CDR3 region: CASSGTGGTYNEQFF. The DNA for the CDR3 is TGTGCCAGCAGCGGGACAGGCGGTACCTACAATGAGCAGTTCTTC.

The chain's CDR3 is CASRVSGEKLFF. The CDR3 DNA is TGTGCCAGCAGGGTGTCCGGGGAAAAACTGTTTTTT. V is TRBV2 and J is TRBJ1-4, with D uncertain. This CDR3 is 12 amino acids long. V was pared by 6 bases and J by 8 bases, with 10 bases between. Germline V lookup: CDR1 SNHLY, CDR2 FYNNEI.

This clone was recorded only once. The chain is built from TRBV18 and TRBJ2-2; perhaps TRBD1 as D (5 bases). V dropped 3 bases and J dropped 0 bases, with 11 bases sitting between them. In germline, CDR1 is KGHSH, CDR2 LQKENI. There are 16 residues in the CDR3. CDR3 in DNA: TGTGCCAGCTCACCCGTGGACATCGCGAACACCGGGGAGCTGTTTTTT. It encodes CASSPVDIANTGELFF.

V usage is TRBV24-1 and J usage is TRBJ2-7, with 8 bases lining up with TRBD1. Trimming took 3 bases from V and 2 from J; bases not matched to a gene: 5. This CDR3 comprises 15 residues. The V gene's germline CDR1 is KGHDR and CDR2 SFDVKD. CDR3 sequence (DNA): TGTGCCACCAGTGATGGACCACAGGGGGCCTACGAGCAGTACTTC. It encodes CATSDGPQGAYEQYF.

CDR3 in DNA: TGTGCCAGCAGTGAACTGGCGGGTACAGAGACCCAGTACTTC. The encoded protein is CASSELAGTETQYF. The V and J genes are TRBV6-1 and TRBJ2-5; D possibly corresponds to TRBD2 (5 bases). V lost 2 bases and J 4 bases, leaving 11 bases between the germline ends. Germline V gene sequence: CDR1 MNHNS, CDR2 SASEGT. The CDR3 covers 14 residues.

The chain combines TRBV19 with TRBJ2-2; D is possibly TRBD1 (6 bases). With 0 bases removed from V and 6 bases from J, the gap between germline ends came to 11 bases. The CDR3 covers 15 residues. Germline CDR1 LNHDA, CDR2 SQIVND (reference sequence). The chain's CDR3 is CASSIEGGSAGELFF. CDR3 coding DNA: TGTGCCAGTAGTATAGAAGGGGGTTCGGCCGGGGAGCTGTTTTTT.

The chain recombines TRBV10-3 with TRBJ2-2, with a possible D match to TRBD2 (5 bases). The CDR3 loop spans 12 amino acids. Trimming removed 8 bases from V and 5 bases from J, with 9 bases in between. Germline loops: CDR1 ENHRY, CDR2 SYGVKD. CDR3 sequence: CAIAPGTGELFF. The CDR3 DNA sequence: TGTGCCATCGCCCCGGGGACCGGGGAGCTGTTTTTT.

V gene TRBV7-8 combines with J gene TRBJ2-1; TRBD2 is a possible D gene (6 bases). The CDR3 has 14 amino acids. Germline CDR1 and CDR2: SGHVS and FQNEAQ. Between the trimmed V and J ends, which lost 6 bases and 3 bases, there was a span of 12 bases. The CDR3 is CASREGSFYNEQFF. The CDR3 DNA reads as TGTGCCAGCAGGGAGGGGAGTTTCTACAATGAGCAGTTCTTC.